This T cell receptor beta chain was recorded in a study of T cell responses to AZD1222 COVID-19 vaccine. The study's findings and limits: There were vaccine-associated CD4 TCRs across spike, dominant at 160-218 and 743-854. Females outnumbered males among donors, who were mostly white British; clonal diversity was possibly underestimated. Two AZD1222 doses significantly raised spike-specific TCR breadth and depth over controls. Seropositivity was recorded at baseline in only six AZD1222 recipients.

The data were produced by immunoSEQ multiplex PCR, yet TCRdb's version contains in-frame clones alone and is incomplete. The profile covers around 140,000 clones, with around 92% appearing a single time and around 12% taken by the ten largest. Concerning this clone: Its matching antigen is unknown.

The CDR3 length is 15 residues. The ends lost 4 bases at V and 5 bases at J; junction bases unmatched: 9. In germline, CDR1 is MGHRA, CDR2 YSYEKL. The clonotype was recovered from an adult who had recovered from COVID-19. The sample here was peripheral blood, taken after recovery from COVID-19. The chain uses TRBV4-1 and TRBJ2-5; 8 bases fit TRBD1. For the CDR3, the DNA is TGCGCCAGCAGCCCTAGGGGACAGGTGGGGGAGACCCAGTACTTC. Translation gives CASSPRGQVGETQYF.